This TCR beta chain derives from a study of T-cell reconstitution after alpha-beta-depleted transplantation in children. Notes on the study in general: A year post-transplant, T-cell counts and diversity derived mostly from newly produced T cells.

A word on this clonotype: Its specificity is not known.

The CDR3 is made up of 16 amino acids. V was clipped by 5 bases and J by 6 bases; unmatched bases: 10. As it was prepared, the TCRbeta library received unique molecular identifiers. MiXCR was run by TCRdb on the PCR reads, yielding one entry per CDR3 protein. This table has 15,000 to 20,000 distinct CDR3 sequences, around 12% appearing once. The sequence derives from a boy under three years old who had a stem cell transplant for Wiskott-Aldrich syndrome, so the T cells may come from the graft donor. This sample comprised PBMCs, mostly from graft donor cells, obtained 180 days after TCRalphabeta/CD19-depleted stem cell transplant. The chain is built from TRBV12-3 or TRBV12-4 and TRBJ2-7; TRBD2 matches at 13 bases. This CDR3 reads CASSDAGTSGTSEQYF. The CDR3 DNA is TGTGCCAGCAGTGACGCCGGGACTAGCGGGACCTCCGAGCAGTACTTC.